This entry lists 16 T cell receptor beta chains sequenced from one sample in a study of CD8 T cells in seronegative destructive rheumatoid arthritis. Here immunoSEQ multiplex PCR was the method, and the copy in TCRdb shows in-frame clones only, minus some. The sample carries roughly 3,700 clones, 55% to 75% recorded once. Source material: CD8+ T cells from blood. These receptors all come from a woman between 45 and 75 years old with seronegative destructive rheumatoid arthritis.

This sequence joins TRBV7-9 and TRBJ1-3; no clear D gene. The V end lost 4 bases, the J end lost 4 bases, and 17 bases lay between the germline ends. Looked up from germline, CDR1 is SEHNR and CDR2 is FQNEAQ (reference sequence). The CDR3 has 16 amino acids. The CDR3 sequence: CASSSQVVTGGNTIYF. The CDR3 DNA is TGTGCCAGCAGCTCGCAGGTGGTCACTGGAGGAAACACCATATATTTT.

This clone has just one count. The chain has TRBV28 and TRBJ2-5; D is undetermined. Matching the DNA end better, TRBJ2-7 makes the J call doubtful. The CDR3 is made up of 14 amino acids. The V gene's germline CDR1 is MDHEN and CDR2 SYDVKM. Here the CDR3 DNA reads TGTGCCAGCAGTCAGACGGGTAGCTCCTACGAGCAGTACTTC. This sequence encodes CASSQTGSSYEQYF.

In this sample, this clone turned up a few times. The DNA of the CDR3 is TGTGCCAGCAGAGACAGCGGGGGGGAAGAGACCCAGTACTTC. Translation gives CASRDSGGEETQYF. This rearrangement joins TRBV6-1 to TRBJ2-5, with 10 bases lining up with TRBD2. Germline trimming cut 6 bases from V and 3 bases from J; bases unmatched to any gene: 4. Germline lookup yields CDR1 MNHNS and CDR2 SASEGT. CDR3 length equals 14 residues.

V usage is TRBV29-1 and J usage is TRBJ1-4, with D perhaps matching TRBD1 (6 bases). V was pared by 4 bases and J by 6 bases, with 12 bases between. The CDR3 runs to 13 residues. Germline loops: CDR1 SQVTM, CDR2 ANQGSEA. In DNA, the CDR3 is TGCAGCGTTGCGGTAGGGGGAGATGAAAAACTGTTTTTT. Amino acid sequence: CSVAVGGDEKLFF.

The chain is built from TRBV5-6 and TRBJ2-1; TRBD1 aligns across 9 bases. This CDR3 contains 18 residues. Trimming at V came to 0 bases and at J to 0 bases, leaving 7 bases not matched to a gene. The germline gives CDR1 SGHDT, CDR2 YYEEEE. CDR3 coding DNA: TGTGCCAGCAGCTTGGAGGGACAGGGACTTCTCTCCTACAATGAGCAGTTCTTC. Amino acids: CASSLEGQGLLSYNEQFF.

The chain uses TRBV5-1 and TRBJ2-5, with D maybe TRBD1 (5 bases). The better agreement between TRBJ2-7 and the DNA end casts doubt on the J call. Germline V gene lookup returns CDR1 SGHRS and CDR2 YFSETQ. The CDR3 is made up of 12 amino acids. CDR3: CASSFDRYEQYF. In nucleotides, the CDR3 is TGCGCCAGCAGCTTCGACAGATACGAGCAGTACTTC.

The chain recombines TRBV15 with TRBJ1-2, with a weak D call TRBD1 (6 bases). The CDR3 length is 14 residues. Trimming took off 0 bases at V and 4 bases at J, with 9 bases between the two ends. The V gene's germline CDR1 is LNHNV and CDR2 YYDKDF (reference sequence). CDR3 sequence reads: CATSREQGGYGYTF. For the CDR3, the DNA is TGTGCCACCAGCAGAGAACAGGGCGGCTATGGCTACACCTTC.

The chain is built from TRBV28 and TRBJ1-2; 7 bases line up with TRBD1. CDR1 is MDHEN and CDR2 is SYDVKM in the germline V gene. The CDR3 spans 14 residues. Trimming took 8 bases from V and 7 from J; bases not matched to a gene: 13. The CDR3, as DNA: TGTGCCAGCTCACCAGGGCAGGGGGTAATTGGCTACACCTTC. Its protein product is CASSPGQGVIGYTF.

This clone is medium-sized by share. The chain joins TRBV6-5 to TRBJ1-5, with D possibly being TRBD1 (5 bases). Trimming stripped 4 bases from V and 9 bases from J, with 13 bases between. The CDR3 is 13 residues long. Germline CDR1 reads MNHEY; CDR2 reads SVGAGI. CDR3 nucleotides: TGTGCCAGCAGTTCGGGGGGGGTGAGGCCCCAGCATTTT. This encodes CASSSGGVRPQHF.

The CDR3 is CASSSRDILYEQYF. CDR3 coding DNA: TGTGCCAGCAGCTCTCGGGACATCCTATACGAGCAGTACTTC. This rearrangement joins TRBV11-2 to TRBJ2-7, with D perhaps matching TRBD1 (6 bases). The CDR3 has 14 amino acids. Germline CDR1 is SGHAT and CDR2 is FQNNGV. The ends were cut back, 4 bases at V and 4 bases at J, with 14 bases in the middle. Drawing the rest from reference TRBV11-2 and TRBJ2-7, the complete variable domain is EAGVAQSPRYKIIEKRQSVAFWCNPISGHATLYWYQQILGQGPKLLIQFQNNGVVDDSQLPKDRFSAERLKGVDSTLKIQPAKLEDSAVYLCASSSRDILYEQYFGPGTRLTVT.

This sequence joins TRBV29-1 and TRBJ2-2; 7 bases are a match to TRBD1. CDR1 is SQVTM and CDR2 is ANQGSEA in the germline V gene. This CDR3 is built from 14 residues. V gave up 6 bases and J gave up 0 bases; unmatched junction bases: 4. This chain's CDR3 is CSVQGQPNTGELFF. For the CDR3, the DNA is TGCAGCGTCCAGGGACAGCCGAACACCGGGGAGCTGTTTTTT.

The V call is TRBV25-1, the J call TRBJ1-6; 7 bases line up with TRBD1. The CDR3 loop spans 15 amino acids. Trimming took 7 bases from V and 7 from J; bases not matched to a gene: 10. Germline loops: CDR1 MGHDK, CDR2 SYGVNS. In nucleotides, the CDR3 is TGTGCCAGCACCCCGGAGGGACAGAGGAATTCACCCCTCCACTTT. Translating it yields CASTPEGQRNSPLHF.

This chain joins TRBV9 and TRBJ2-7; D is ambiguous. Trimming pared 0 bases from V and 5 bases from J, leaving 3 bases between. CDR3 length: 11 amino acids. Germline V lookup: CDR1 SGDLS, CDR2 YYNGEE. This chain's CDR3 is CASSVGNEQYF. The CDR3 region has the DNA TGTGCCAGCAGCGTAGGTAACGAGCAGTACTTC.

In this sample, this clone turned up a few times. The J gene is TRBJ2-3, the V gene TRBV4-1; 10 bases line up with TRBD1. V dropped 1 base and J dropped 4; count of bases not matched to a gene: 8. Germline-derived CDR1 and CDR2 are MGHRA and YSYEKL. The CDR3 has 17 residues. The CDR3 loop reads CASSQVGTGDPPDTQYF. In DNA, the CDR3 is TGCGCCAGCAGCCAAGTTGGGACAGGGGATCCGCCAGATACGCAGTATTTT.

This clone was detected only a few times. The CDR3 DNA reads as TGCGCCAGCAGCCTTCGACAGGGGAACTCTGGAAACACCATATATTTT. This codes for CASSLRQGNSGNTIYF. The chain joins TRBV4-1 to TRBJ1-3; 8 positions match TRBD1. The V segment lost 4 bases and the J segment 0 bases; nucleotides outside the gene matches: 5. This CDR3 comprises 16 residues. CDR1 MGHRA and CDR2 YSYEKL come from the germline V gene.

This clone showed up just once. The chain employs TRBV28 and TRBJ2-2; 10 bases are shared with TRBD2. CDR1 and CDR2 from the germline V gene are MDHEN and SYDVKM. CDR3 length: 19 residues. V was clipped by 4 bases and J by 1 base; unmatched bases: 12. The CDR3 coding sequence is TGTGCCAGCAGTTGGGTCCCGGGACTAGCGAAAAAGAACACCGGGGAGCTGTTTTTT. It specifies CASSWVPGLAKKNTGELFF.